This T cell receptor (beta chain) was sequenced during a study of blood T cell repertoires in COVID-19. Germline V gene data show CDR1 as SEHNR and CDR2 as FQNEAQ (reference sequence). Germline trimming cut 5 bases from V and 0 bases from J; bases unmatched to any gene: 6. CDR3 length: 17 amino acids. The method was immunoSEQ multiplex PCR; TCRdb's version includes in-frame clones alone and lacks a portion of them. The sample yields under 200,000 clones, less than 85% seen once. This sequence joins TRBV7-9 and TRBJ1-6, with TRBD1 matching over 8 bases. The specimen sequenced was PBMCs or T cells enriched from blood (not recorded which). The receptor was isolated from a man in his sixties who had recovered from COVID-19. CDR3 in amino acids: CASSTTGGGSYNSPLHF. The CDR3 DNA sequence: TGTGCCAGCAGCACCACAGGGGGAGGCTCCTATAATTCACCCCTCCACTTT.